This TCR beta chain was recorded in a study of regulatory T cells in long-lasting Graves disease. Looking at the study overall: Treatment with antithyroid drugs for over 5 years, together with positive TSH receptor antibodies, meant persistent Graves' disease.

Regarding time point: persistent/refractory GD, antithyroid drugs over 5 years with positive TRAb. There was RNA extracted from PBMCs, and the TCR library was made from it. A word on this clonotype: Its antigen is unidentified.

Study-level findings and limits: More public clonotypes were shared by persistent patients (about 3,000) than by new patients (about 1,000).

The CDR3 runs to 14 residues. Germline V gene lookup returns CDR1 ENHRY and CDR2 SYGVKD. V lost 1 base, J lost 3 bases, and 8 bases lay in between. Assembly of TCR beta libraries relied on iRepertoire HTBI primers together with Arm-PCR of CDR3 regions. Via MiXCR, TCRdb re-called the multiplex PCR reads, giving one row per CDR3 protein. The sample lists about 430,000 distinct CDR3 sequences; 21% were seen once. The clonotype was recovered from a female donor with Graves disease. Sample: peripheral blood mononuclear cells (PBMCs), taken when the disease was refractory, from a patient treated with antithyroid drugs. The genes are TRBV10-3 and TRBJ2-3, with TRBD1 as a possible D gene (6 bases). In DNA, the CDR3 is TGTGCCATCAGTGAGTTGCAGGGGACAGATACGCAGTATTTT. It is translated as CAISELQGTDTQYF.